The 15 T cell receptor beta chains below all came from one sample that was sequenced in a study of Graves' ophthalmopathy and Graves' hyperthyroidism. CDR3 regions of TCR beta were amplified from RNA transcripts. An initial RT-PCR round employing HTBI primers preceded a second-round multiplex PCR. From the multiplex PCR reads, TCRdb called clonotypes with MiXCR, one entry per CDR3 protein. The sample has around 400,000 distinct CDR3 sequences, over 20% seen once. The specimen sequenced was peripheral blood. The source is a woman aged 18-29 years with stable Graves' hyperthyroidism.

There are many counts of this clonotype. This sequence may be a read error, since a much larger clone differs from it by one base. The rearrangement uses TRBV6-1 and TRBJ2-7, with 8 bases aligning to TRBD2. Looked up from germline, CDR1 is MNHNS and CDR2 is SASEGT. The CDR3 has 14 amino acids. The J segment lost 6 bases and the V segment lost 6 bases, leaving 10 bases of the junction unmatched. The CDR3 loop is CASSPGGVGCEQYF. The CDR3 nucleotides are TGTGCCAGCAGCCCCGGGGGGGTAGGCTGCGAGCAGTACTTC.

In this sample, this clonotype turned up many times. This chain uses TRBV12-3 or TRBV12-4 with TRBJ1-5; the D gene is possibly TRBD1 (6 bases). The V end lost 6 bases, the J end lost 7 bases, and 13 bases lay between the germline ends. This CDR3 is 13 amino acids long. The CDR3 coding sequence is TGTGCCAGCAGCTTTGGGGGCGACCAGCCCCAGCATTTT. Translation gives CASSFGGDQPQHF.

The table lists this clonotype with many counts. The chain employs TRBV19 and TRBJ1-1, with D hard to call. CDR1 is LNHDA, CDR2 SQIVND, per germline (reference sequence). This CDR3 contains 13 residues. Trimming took off 6 bases at V and 3 bases at J, with 11 bases between the two ends. Here the CDR3 reads CASSSQTYTEAFF. CDR3 coding DNA: TGTGCCAGTAGCTCGCAGACCTACACTGAAGCTTTCTTT.

The chain couples TRBV12-3 or TRBV12-4 to TRBJ1-5; D unclear. V lost 5 bases and J 6 bases, leaving 17 bases between the germline ends. The CDR3 totals 15 residues. The CDR3 spells CASSHDTPGGQPQHF. The DNA for the CDR3 is TGTGCCAGCAGTCACGACACCCCCGGCGGTCAGCCCCAGCATTTT.

V gene TRBV20-1 combines with J gene TRBJ2-5; a possible D gene is TRBD2 (7 bases). CDR1 is DFQATT and CDR2 is SNEGSKA in the germline V gene (reference sequence). Trimming took off 6 bases at V and 1 base at J, with 27 bases between the two ends. The CDR3 has 18 amino acids. The CDR3 is CSAEAGARSLAPQETQYF. The CDR3 bases are TGCAGTGCAGAGGCGGGGGCGAGAAGCCTGGCCCCCCAAGAGACCCAGTACTTC.

This clonotype has more than one count but fewer than ten. This chain joins TRBV5-1 and TRBJ1-6, with D unclear. Germline V CDR1 and CDR2: SGHRS, YFSETQ. The CDR3 is 14 residues long. V shed 3 bases and J shed 7 bases, with 11 bases lying between them. The CDR3 loop reads CASSSVAENSPLHF. The CDR3 coding sequence is TGCGCCAGCAGCTCGGTGGCCGAGAATTCACCCCTCCACTTT.

This clonotype has ten or more counts. This rearrangement joins TRBV10-3 to TRBJ1-3, with D unresolved. The CDR3 length is 13 residues. With 10 bases removed from V and 0 bases from J, the gap between germline ends came to 10 bases. Germline loops: CDR1 ENHRY, CDR2 SYGVKD. The CDR3, as DNA: TGTGCCACCCTCCTCGCCTCTGGAAACACCATATATTTT. Protein product: CATLLASGNTIYF.

DNA for the CDR3: TGTGCCAGCACCTCCGGAGGGGCAACTAGCGGGAGGAGCTCCTACGAGCAGTACTTC. Its translation: CASTSGGATSGRSSYEQYF. V usage is TRBV13 and J usage is TRBJ2-7; 12 nucleotides agree with TRBD2. The trim removed 7 bases at V and 0 bases at J, leaving 16 bases unmatched. Germline-derived CDR1 and CDR2 are PRHDT and FYEKMQ (reference sequence). This CDR3 contains 19 residues.

This clonotype was detected many times. A much more abundant neighbour one base away suggests this may be a read error. The chain employs TRBV28 and TRBJ1-2; perhaps TRBD1 as D (6 bases). V shed 4 bases and J shed 7 bases, with 13 bases lying between them. Germline loops: CDR1 MDHEN, CDR2 SYDVKM. This CDR3 has 13 residues. CDR3 in DNA: TGTGCCAGCAGTTCAGGACAGCCCTGTGGCTACACCTTC. This gives the protein CASSSGQPCGYTF.

The J gene is TRBJ2-7, the V gene TRBV7-2; maybe TRBD2 (6 bases). This CDR3 spans 13 amino acids. V was cut by 5 bases and J by 2 bases, with 10 bases left in between. Germline V gene lookup returns CDR1 SGHTA and CDR2 FQGNSA. CDR3 in amino acids: CASSKGLPYEQYF. The CDR3 DNA reads as TGTGCCAGCAGCAAGGGACTTCCCTACGAGCAGTACTTC.

This clonotype was recorded a few times. The chain is built from TRBV30 and TRBJ2-4, with 7 bases fitting TRBD2. J was trimmed by 0 bases and V by 5 bases; bases with no gene match: 16. The CDR3 extends over 18 amino acids. Germline CDR1 GTSNPN, CDR2 SVGIG (reference sequence). CDR3 coding DNA: TGTGCCTGGGGCCGGCCGTATACTAGCGCTCTAGCCAAAAACATTCAGTACTTC. This encodes CAWGRPYTSALAKNIQYF.

The chain carries TRBV20-1 and TRBJ1-6; D might be TRBD1 (5 bases). The V and J ends lost 6 bases and 4 bases respectively, with 13 bases between them. The germline V gene encodes CDR1 DFQATT and CDR2 SNEGSKA (reference sequence). This CDR3 has 14 amino acids. The CDR3 DNA sequence: TGCAGTGCCCCCGGGACGGATTATAATTCACCCCTCCACTTT. Amino acid sequence: CSAPGTDYNSPLHF.

This clonotype was observed a few times. The genes are TRBV13 and TRBJ2-5; 9 nucleotides agree with TRBD2. This CDR3 has 16 amino acids. Germline V gives CDR1 PRHDT, CDR2 FYEKMQ (reference sequence). V dropped 1 base and J dropped 5; count of bases not matched to a gene: 8. In DNA, the CDR3 is TGTGCCAGCAGCTTAGATCGGTTAGCGGGAGTTGAGACCCAGTACTTC. Residues: CASSLDRLAGVETQYF.

This clonotype was recorded many times. This sequence joins TRBV12-3 or TRBV12-4 and TRBJ2-7; D is tentatively TRBD1 or TRBD2 (7 bases each). The CDR3 has 14 residues. Trimming removed 6 bases at V and 4 bases at J, with 16 bases between. The CDR3 region has the DNA TGTGCCAGCAGGGTCGCAGGGGGGGTTTACGAGCAGTACTTC. Residues: CASRVAGGVYEQYF.

There are many counts of this clonotype. The chain carries TRBV6-5 and TRBJ1-2; 7 bases match TRBD1. Germline V gene sequence: CDR1 MNHEY, CDR2 SVGAGI. Unmatched junction bases numbered 5, after V lost 5 bases and J lost 8 bases. This CDR3 has 12 residues. The DNA for the CDR3 is TGTGCCAGCAGTCTTACAGGGGAAGGCTACACCTTC. Encoded protein: CASSLTGEGYTF.